The 8 T cell receptor beta chains in this list originate from one sample, sequenced in a study of T cell responses to AZD1222 COVID-19 vaccine. The table came from immunoSEQ multiplex PCR; TCRdb's copy has only in-frame clones and leaves some out. Here the sample spans over 100,000 clones, over 85% being singletons. Sequenced material: peripheral blood, taken on day 0 of AZD1222 vaccination. Receptors were obtained from an adult in good health.

The V gene is TRBV2, the J gene TRBJ2-7; TRBD2 might be the D (5 bases). The CDR3 sequence is 11 residues long. Germline CDR1 reads SNHLY; CDR2 reads FYNNEI. Trimming shortened V by 6 bases and J by 7 bases, and 10 bases separated the two germline ends. The CDR3 DNA follows: TGTGCCAGCAGCCGGGGTGGGGAGCAGTACTTC. It is translated as CASSRGGEQYF.

This sequence joins TRBV5-4 and TRBJ2-2; no firm D call. Deletions cut 0 bases from V and 4 bases from J, with 7 bases between. Germline CDR1 is SGHNT and CDR2 is YYREEE (reference sequence). The CDR3 is made up of 14 amino acids. The CDR3 nucleotides are TGTGCCAGCAGCTTGGACTTATCCACCGGGGAGCTGTTTTTT. Its translation: CASSLDLSTGELFF.

The chain links TRBV9 to TRBJ2-2; 7 positions match TRBD2. The CDR3 length is 15 residues. Germline V gives CDR1 SGDLS, CDR2 YYNGEE. The J segment lost 5 bases and the V segment lost 3 bases, leaving 7 bases of the junction unmatched. The DNA for the CDR3 is TGTGCCAGCAGCGCGACACGGGGGGAGACCGGGGAGCTGTTTTTT. This codes for CASSATRGETGELFF.

The J gene is TRBJ2-5, the V gene TRBV3-1 (or the pseudogene TRBV3-2); 7 bases agree with TRBD2. CDR1 and CDR2 (germline): LGHDT, YNNKEL (reference sequence). The V gene end was trimmed by 2 bases and the J gene end by 5 bases; junction bases not matched to a gene: 8. The CDR3 is made up of 15 amino acids. This chain's CDR3 is CASSQWRETRETQYF. In DNA, the CDR3 is TGTGCCAGCAGCCAATGGCGGGAGACCCGGGAGACCCAGTACTTC.

This clone occurred once. The V gene is TRBV7-6, the J gene TRBJ2-1; TRBD2 agrees at 12 bases. V dropped 0 bases and J dropped 6; count of bases not matched to a gene: 12. This CDR3 spans 19 amino acids. Germline CDR1 is SGHVS and CDR2 is FNYEAQ. The CDR3 DNA reads as TGTGCCAGCAGCTTAGCGCTAAAGACTAGCGGGAGTATGAGCAATGAGCAGTTCTTC. The encoded protein is CASSLALKTSGSMSNEQFF. The whole variable domain, remainder taken from reference TRBV7-6 and TRBJ2-1, is GAGVSQSPRYKVTKRGQDVALRCDPISGHVSLYWYRQALGQGPEFLTYFNYEAQQDKSGLPNDRFSAERPEGSISTLTIQRTEQRDSAMYRCASSLALKTSGSMSNEQFFGPGTRLTVL.

This clone occurred a few times. The chain links TRBV2 to TRBJ1-6; D call uncertain. Trimming took off 4 bases at V and 8 bases at J, with 9 bases between the two ends. This CDR3 has 13 amino acids. The germline V gene has CDR1 SNHLY and CDR2 FYNNEI. As DNA, the CDR3 is TGTGCCAGCAGTGGGGAGAGGGATTCACCCCTCCACTTT. It codes for CASSGERDSPLHF. Variable domain in full (rest from reference TRBV2 and TRBJ1-6): EPEVTQTPSHQVTQMGQEVILRCVPISNHLYFYWYRQILGQKVEFLVSFYNNEISEKSEIFDDQFSVERPDGSNFTLKIRSTKLEDSAMYFCASSGERDSPLHFGNGTRLTVT.

This rearrangement joins TRBV9 to TRBJ2-1, with 8 bases that match TRBD1. V was clipped by 3 bases and J by 2 bases; unmatched bases: 7. There are 16 residues in the CDR3. The germline CDR1 and CDR2 sequences are SGDLS and YYNGEE. CDR3 region: CASSGRGQVAYNEQFF. Written as DNA, the CDR3 is TGTGCCAGCAGCGGACGGGGACAGGTCGCCTACAATGAGCAGTTCTTC.

This clone was seen once. CDR3 loop: CASSLASCCGEQNEKLFF. The CDR3, as DNA: TGCGCCAGCAGCTTGGCCTCTTGTTGCGGGGAGCAAAATGAAAAACTGTTTTTT. J is TRBJ1-4 and V is TRBV5-1; D is ambiguous. V lost 0 bases, J lost 5 bases, and 20 bases lay in between. This CDR3 comprises 18 residues. Germline CDR1 and CDR2: SGHRS and YFSETQ.